These 18 T cell receptor beta chains were all obtained from the same sample, sequenced in a study of brain T cells in children with intractable seizures. Indicated time point: blood from clinic visit 5 months post-surgery; TSC patient then seizure free. Libraries were prepared by immunoSEQ multiplex PCR; TCRdb keeps only in-frame clonotypes and omits some of them. This table has approximately 330,000 clones, about 93% appearing once. The sequences come from peripheral blood, collected more than 4 months after surgery. The source is a boy younger than two with tuberous sclerosis and intractable seizures.

V usage is TRBV12-3 or TRBV12-4 and J usage is TRBJ2-3; D uncertain. This CDR3 spans 13 amino acids. The V and J ends lost 3 bases and 4 bases respectively, with 8 bases between them. The CDR3 loop reads CASSFLVADTQYF. For the CDR3, the DNA is TGTGCCAGCAGTTTTTTAGTGGCAGATACGCAGTATTTT.

The genes are TRBV15 and TRBJ1-2, with 8 nucleotides matching TRBD1. CDR1 is LNHNV, CDR2 YYDKDF, per germline (reference sequence). The CDR3 covers 17 residues. The trim removed 1 base at V and 3 bases at J, leaving 10 bases unmatched. CDR3 sequence: CATSRALFSTGDYGYTF. CDR3 DNA sequence: TGTGCCACCAGCAGAGCTTTATTTTCGACAGGGGACTATGGCTACACCTTC.

This chain uses TRBV11-3 with TRBJ2-1; 7 bases align to TRBD2. This CDR3 is 16 amino acids long. Germline CDR1 is SGHNT and CDR2 is YENEEA. The trim removed 5 bases at V and 6 bases at J, leaving 13 bases unmatched. The CDR3 sequence: CASSPLSRGRGNEQFF. The CDR3 bases are TGTGCCAGCAGCCCCCTCAGTCGGGGGAGGGGCAATGAGCAGTTCTTC.

This chain connects TRBV6-5 to TRBJ2-7; TRBD1 matches 7 bases. Germline V gene lookup returns CDR1 MNHEY and CDR2 SVGAGI. V lost 6 bases and J lost 4; bases outside the gene matches: 6. The CDR3 totals 13 residues. The CDR3, as DNA: TGTGCCAGCAGGGGAAACAGGGGTTACGAGCAGTACTTC. It translates to CASRGNRGYEQYF.

The gene calls are TRBV7-5 and TRBJ2-2; the table's D gene call, TRBD2, was not cross checked with the DNA. TRBV7-5 is a known pseudogene. The CDR3 sequence is 19 residues long. DNA for the CDR3: TGTGCCAGAAGCTTAGCGTTCGTGGGGGGGCCGAGGTTAACCGGGGAGCTGTTTTTT. It is translated as CARSLAFVGGPRLTGELFF.

This chain links TRBV6-5 with TRBJ2-1; TRBD1 agrees at 8 bases. CDR3 size: 14 residues. Unmatched junction bases numbered 9, after V lost 5 bases and J lost 9 bases. Germline CDR1 and CDR2: MNHEY and SVGAGI. The CDR3 is CASSPGGPGGEQFF. The CDR3 coding sequence is TGTGCCAGCAGTCCAGGGGGCCCGGGTGGTGAGCAGTTCTTC.

This chain links TRBV7-9 with TRBJ2-1; D is unclear. CDR3 size: 13 residues. Deletions cut 0 bases from V and 4 bases from J, with 4 bases between. Germline CDR1 SEHNR, CDR2 FQNEAQ (reference sequence). The CDR3 loop reads CASSLALYNEQFF. The CDR3 DNA reads as TGTGCCAGCAGCTTAGCCCTTTACAATGAGCAGTTCTTC. Full variable domain (missing parts from reference TRBV7-9 and TRBJ2-1): DTGVSQNPRHKITKRGQNVTFRCDPISEHNRLYWYRQTLGQGPEFLTYFQNEAQLEKSRLLSDRFSAERPKGSFSTLEIQRTEQGDSAMYLCASSLALYNEQFFGPGTRLTVL.

As concerns this clone: The sample contains more than one DNA sequence encoding this CDR3. The V call is TRBV19, the J call TRBJ2-5, with D perhaps matching TRBD2 (5 bases). Germline V CDR1 and CDR2: LNHDA, SQIVND (reference sequence). CDR3 length equals 12 residues. V shed 3 bases and J shed 5 bases, with 7 bases lying between them. CDR3 in amino acids: CASSIGGETQYF. The DNA for the CDR3 is TGTGCCAGTAGTATCGGCGGGGAGACCCAGTACTTC.

The sample holds one count of this clone. V gene TRBV19 combines with J gene TRBJ2-7; D might be TRBD1 (6 bases). This CDR3 is 13 amino acids long. Germline V gives CDR1 LNHDA, CDR2 SQIVND (reference sequence). V shed 8 bases and J shed 5 bases, with 16 bases lying between them. CDR3 nucleotide sequence: TGTGCCAGTTGGTCCCCAGGGGTCGACGAGCAGTACTTC. This codes for CASWSPGVDEQYF.

This clone was counted a single time. The J gene is TRBJ2-1, the V gene TRBV7-2, with 11 bases that match TRBD2. Germline lookup yields CDR1 SGHTA and CDR2 FQGNSA. With 5 bases clipped from V and 10 bases from J, the junction kept 10 bases outside the gene matches. There are 15 residues in the CDR3. CDR3 amino acids: CASSVPGLAAREQFF. In DNA, the CDR3 is TGTGCCAGCAGCGTACCGGGACTAGCGGCTCGGGAGCAGTTCTTC.

This rearrangement joins TRBV19 to TRBJ2-1; 8 bases are shared with TRBD2. V lost 1 base and J lost 7; bases outside the gene matches: 3. The CDR3 has 14 amino acids. Germline V CDR1 and CDR2: LNHDA, SQIVND (reference sequence). CDR3 in amino acids: CASSIGSGVNEQFF. CDR3 nucleotide sequence: TGTGCCAGTAGTATAGGTAGCGGGGTAAATGAGCAGTTCTTC.

The sample holds a few counts of this clone. The CDR3: CASSPDRDYGYTF. CDR3 DNA: TGTGCCAGCAGTCCAGACAGGGACTATGGCTACACCTTC. The chain is built from TRBV3-1 (or the pseudogene TRBV3-2) and TRBJ1-2; 7 nucleotides match TRBD1. J lost 3 bases, V lost 6 bases, and 4 bases had no gene match. The V gene's germline CDR1 is LGHDT and CDR2 YNNKEL (reference sequence). The CDR3 extends over 13 amino acids.

The chain carries TRBV30 and TRBJ1-1; possibly TRBD1 for D (5 bases). The CDR3 totals 14 residues. Germline values: CDR1 GTSNPN, CDR2 SVGIG (reference sequence). V lost 5 bases, J lost 2 bases, and 15 bases lay in between. The CDR3 loop is CAWYSGRGNTEAFF. For the CDR3, the DNA is TGTGCCTGGTATAGCGGGAGGGGAAACACTGAAGCTTTCTTT.

The chain is built from TRBV10-2 and TRBJ1-6, with D maybe TRBD1 (5 bases). V lost 8 bases and J lost 0, with 11 bases in between. CDR3 length: 15 residues. Looked up from germline, CDR1 is WSHSY and CDR2 is SAAADI. The CDR3 protein is CASQGTLSYNSPLHF. The CDR3 coding sequence is TGCGCCAGCCAGGGCACACTCTCCTATAATTCACCCCTCCACTTT.

This chain joins TRBV29-1 and TRBJ2-3; 7 nucleotides agree with TRBD1. V shed 7 bases, J shed 4 bases, and the junction held 8 bases outside the gene matches. Germline V lookup: CDR1 SQVTM, CDR2 ANQGSEA. There are 13 residues in the CDR3. The CDR3 is CSARVGGPDTQYF. The DNA of the CDR3 is TGCAGCGCTAGAGTAGGGGGCCCAGATACGCAGTATTTT.

The genes are TRBV7-2 and TRBJ1-2; D is ambiguous. The CDR3 is 15 amino acids. Deletions cut 5 bases from V and 5 bases from J, with 18 bases between. Germline V gene sequence: CDR1 SGHTA, CDR2 FQGNSA. The CDR3 is CASSHLDLRDYGYTF. Written as DNA, the CDR3 is TGTGCCAGCAGCCACCTTGATTTGAGGGATTATGGCTACACCTTC.

The chain couples TRBV11-2 to TRBJ1-5; perhaps TRBD1 as D (5 bases). V lost 5 bases, J lost 4 bases, and 9 bases lay in between. This CDR3 is built from 13 residues. CDR1 SGHAT and CDR2 FQNNGV come from the germline V gene. DNA of the CDR3: TGTGCCAGCAGCCGATGGGGGAATCAGCCCCAGCATTTT. Translation gives CASSRWGNQPQHF.

CDR3 region: CATSDFREDTQYF. In DNA form, the CDR3 reads TGTGCCACCAGTGATTTTAGGGAGGATACGCAGTATTTT. The V and J genes are TRBV24-1 and TRBJ2-3; D may be TRBD2 (5 bases). This CDR3 has 13 amino acids. Trimming pared 1 base from V and 6 bases from J, leaving 7 bases between. CDR1 is KGHDR, CDR2 SFDVKD, per germline.